The rows below give T cell receptor beta chains drawn from one sample of a study of breast tumors, draining lymph nodes, adjacent tissues. TCRdb processed the multiplex PCR reads anew with MiXCR; each CDR3 protein has one entry. Seen here are about 15,000 distinct CDR3 sequences, about 45% observed once, and the top ten hold roughly 14%. Sequencing was carried out using tumor-adjacent breast tissue. Every receptor here comes from a female donor with breast cancer. Some clones in this sample may be carry-over from other donors' samples. Each CDR3 is given with its conserved first and last residue. Fields, in order: D gene, V gene, clone size, J gene, CDR3 length, CDR3 DNA, CDR3 protein. D genes are given only for firm matches. Rows may omit the clone size; those that give it use once, few, many or a size class.

>TRBD1|TRBV12-3/TRBV12-4|NA|TRBJ1-2|13
TGTGCCAGCAGACCGGGACAGGGGACAGGCTACACCTTC
CASRPGQGTGYTF
>NA|TRBV20-1|NA|TRBJ1-4|13
TGCAGTGCTGAGACGGCTGTTGGGGAAAAACTGTTTTTT
CSAETAVGEKLFF
>TRBD1|TRBV27|many|TRBJ1-3|18
TGTGCCAGCAGTCCACTCAGGACAGGGGGCCCCTCTGGAAACACCATATATTTT
CASSPLRTGGPSGNTIYF
>NA|TRBV11-2|many|TRBJ2-1|15
TGTGCCAGCAGCTTAGGGGTGGGGGTCTGGGATGAGCAGTTCTTC
CASSLGVGVWDEQFF
>NA|TRBV20-1|NA|TRBJ1-6|14
TGCAGTGCCCCCAGGGTCAGGGCCAATTCACCCCTCCACTTT
CSAPRVRANSPLHF
>NA|TRBV5-5|many|TRBJ2-3|14
TGTGCCAGCAGCCTCGGCGGGGGCGCAGATACGCAGTATTTT
CASSLGGGADTQYF
>TRBD1|TRBV9|medium-sized|TRBJ1-2|12
TGTGCCAGCAGCGGGGACAGCTATGGCTACACCTTC
CASSGDSYGYTF
>TRBD2|TRBV7-9|NA|TRBJ2-1|19
TGTGCCAGCAGCCAAGAAAATCGGCTAGCGGGTAATCCCCACAATGAGCAGTTCTTC
CASSQENRLAGNPHNEQFF
>NA|TRBV7-2|NA|TRBJ2-7|15
TGTGCCAGCAGCTTACGCGTGTCAGACCCTTACGAGCAGTACTTC
CASSLRVSDPYEQYF
>TRBD2|TRBV3-1|many|TRBJ2-5|16
TGTGCCAGCAGCCAAGCGGGACTAGCGGCACAAGAGACCCAGTACTTC
CASSQAGLAAQETQYF
>NA|TRBV6-5|many|TRBJ2-5|13
TGTGCCAGCAGTTACCGGCTCCGCGAGACCCAGTACTTC
CASSYRLRETQYF
>NA|TRBV20-1|NA|TRBJ2-3|14
TGCAGTGCTAGTTATCAGGGGAGCACAGATACGCAGTATTTT
CSASYQGSTDTQYF
>NA|TRBV7-9|many|TRBJ1-1|14
TGTGCCAGCAGCCCAAGTGCTATGAACACTGAAGCTTTCTTT
CASSPSAMNTEAFF
>NA|TRBV27|few|TRBJ1-3|13
TGTGCCAGCAGTTTAGGCGGAGGAAACACCATATATTTT
CASSLGGGNTIYF
>NA|TRBV7-8|medium-sized|TRBJ1-4|16
TGTGCCAGCGCTCTACCGGGAGGGAGAGCTAATGAAAAACTGTTTTTT
CASALPGGRANEKLFF
>NA|TRBV7-6|medium-sized|TRBJ2-3|13
TGTGCCAGCAGCGTCCCTAGCACAGATACGCAGTATTTT
CASSVPSTDTQYF
>NA|TRBV5-4|NA|TRBJ2-3|15
TGTGCCAGCAGCTTCCGGGGTAGGGGCGGAGATACGCAGTATTTT
CASSFRGRGGDTQYF
>TRBD1|TRBV19|NA|TRBJ1-5|14
TGTGCCAGTAGCCTGGGACAGGACCTCGGGCCCCAGCATTTT
CASSLGQDLGPQHF
>TRBD1|TRBV7-3|medium-sized|TRBJ2-7|13
TGTGCCAGCAGCTTCGGCGGGACAGGCGAGCAGTACTTC
CASSFGGTGEQYF
>NA|TRBV7-6|medium-sized|TRBJ2-5|14
TGTGCCAGCAGCTTAGCCGTCAATCAAGAGACCCAGTACTTC
CASSLAVNQETQYF
>NA|TRBV6-1|NA|TRBJ2-7|11
TGTGCCAGCAGTGAAATGGGCGAGCAGTACTTC
CASSEMGEQYF
>TRBD2|TRBV5-8|many|TRBJ2-3|16
TGTGCCAGCAGCTTGGAACTAGCGGGGGACACAGATACGCAGTATTTT
CASSLELAGDTDTQYF
>NA|TRBV6-5|many|TRBJ1-3|15
TGTGCCAGCAGTACCCGGGAGAGCTCTGGAAACACCATATATTTT
CASSTRESSGNTIYF
>NA|TRBV19|few|TRBJ1-5|14
TGTGCCAGTAGTATAGTAGCTCTCAATCAGCCCCAGCATTTT
CASSIVALNQPQHF
>NA|TRBV2|medium-sized|TRBJ2-7|11
TGTGCCAGCAGTGACAGACCCATGCAGTACTTC
CASSDRPMQYF
>NA|TRBV20-1|NA|TRBJ2-3|12
TGCAGTGTTGGATCCCCCACAGATACGCAGTATTTT
CSVGSPTDTQYF
>NA|TRBV19|many|TRBJ2-5|11
TGTGCCAGTAAGATCCAAGAGACCCAGTACTTC
CASKIQETQYF
>NA|TRBV6-5|NA|TRBJ1-6|15
TGTGCCAGCAGTTACTCCGGACAATATAATTCACCCCTCCACTTT
CASSYSGQYNSPLHF
>NA|TRBV10-3|many|TRBJ2-1|18
TGTGCCATCAGAGGTTCAGGGATTTCTCCCCTCTCCTACAATGAGCAGTTCTTC
CAIRGSGISPLSYNEQFF
>NA|TRBV28|many|TRBJ1-2|15
TGTGCCAGCAGTTTCCCGGGAGCCGGGGACTATGGCTACACCTTC
CASSFPGAGDYGYTF
>TRBD2|TRBV30|few|TRBJ2-2|13
TGTGCCTGGACCTTGGGAGGGGACGGGGAGCTGTTTTTT
CAWTLGGDGELFF
>NA|TRBV6-5|many|TRBJ1-2|16
TGTGCCAGCAGTCACGTCCGGACGGGAGGGGGCTATGGCTACACCTTC
CASSHVRTGGGYGYTF
>TRBD2|TRBV6-4|NA|TRBJ2-3|15
TGTGCCAGCAGTCAGGCGGGGGGTTCCACAGATGCGCGGTATTTT
CASSQAGGSTDARYF
>TRBD2|TRBV10-3|NA|TRBJ2-5|15
TGTGCCATCAGTGGGGTGGCGGGAGTAATCGAGACCCGGTACTTC
CAISGVAGVIETRYF
>NA|TRBV18|many|TRBJ2-7|14
TGTGCCAGCTCACCATTTGAGCGTAGCTACGGGCAGTACTTC
CASSPFERSYGQYF
>TRBD1|TRBV4-2|medium-sized|TRBJ2-2|18
TGTGCCAGCAGCCAAGATCTAGCCGGGACAGGGGGGACCGGGGAGCTGTTTTTT
CASSQDLAGTGGTGELFF
>NA|TRBV7-2|NA|TRBJ2-7|14
TGTGCCAGCAGCTTAGCGACTCGAACCTACGAGCAGTACTTC
CASSLATRTYEQYF
>NA|TRBV7-3|many|TRBJ2-2|13
TGTGCCAGCAGCCGGACAGATTCCGGGGAGCTGTTTTTT
CASSRTDSGELFF
>NA|TRBV3-2|many|TRBJ1-4|19
TGTGCCAGCACCACCCCCAGTGGAGAAGACATTACAACTAATGAAAAACTGTTTTTT
CASTTPSGEDITTNEKLFF
>TRBD2|TRBV5-8|many|TRBJ2-3|16
TGTGCCAGCAGCTTGGGTAGCGGGAGGTCATTTGATACGCAGTATTTT
CASSLGSGRSFDTQYF
>TRBD1|TRBV12-5|NA|TRBJ2-7|17
TGTGCTAGTGGTTTCACCACCAAAACAGGGGGCGGCAACGAGCAGTACTTC
CASGFTTKTGGGNEQYF
>TRBD1|TRBV15|NA|TRBJ1-2|11
TGTGCCACAAGCACAGGGGGCGGCTACACCTTC
CATSTGGGYTF
>NA|TRBV20-1|NA|TRBJ1-3|15
TGCAGTGCTAGACCCTTTTTAAGGGGTGGAAACACCATATATTTT
CSARPFLRGGNTIYF
>TRBD1|TRBV7-8|NA|TRBJ2-2|16
TGTGCCAGCAGCCTAAGAGGGACAGGAAACACCGGGGAGCTGTTTTTT
CASSLRGTGNTGELFF
>TRBD2|TRBV7-2|large|TRBJ2-5|16
TGTGCCAGCAGCTCACGATTAGCGGGAGGTGGAGAGACCCAGTACTTC
CASSSRLAGGGETQYF
>NA|TRBV3-2|NA|TRBJ2-2|14
TGTGCCAGCAGCCAAGGACAAAACACCGGGGGGCTGATTTTT
CASSQGQNTGGLIF
>TRBD2|TRBV12-3/TRBV12-4|NA|TRBJ2-5|16
TGTGCCAGCAGTTTCGGACGGGGGGTTAATTGGGAGACCCAGTACTTC
CASSFGRGVNWETQYF
>TRBD1|TRBV12-5|many|TRBJ2-5|13
TGTGCTAGTGGTCGGGACAGCCAAGAGACCCAGTACTTC
CASGRDSQETQYF